The 8 T cell receptor beta chains below come from one sample, sequenced in a study of response to subunit inactivated influenza vaccine. TCRdb redid the calling of the RT-PCR reads with MiXCR, one entry per CDR3 protein. The sample lists about 310,000 distinct CDR3 sequences, 21% occurring once. Here the sequenced sample was PBMCs from blood, taken approximately 20 months after vaccination. The source of these receptors is a man aged 50 to 75 who received an inactivated influenza vaccine.

V is TRBV15 and J is TRBJ2-2; D is unresolved. The CDR3 has 13 amino acids. Trimming stripped 0 bases from V and 6 bases from J, with 5 bases between. The germline gives CDR1 LNHNV, CDR2 YYDKDF (reference sequence). Written as DNA, the CDR3 is TGTGCCACCAGCAGAGATTTATCCGGGGAGCTGTTTTTT. Encoded protein: CATSRDLSGELFF. Supplemented by reference TRBV15 and TRBJ2-2, the full variable domain reads DAMVIQNPRYQVTQFGKPVTLSCSQTLNHNVMYWYQQKSSQAPKLLFHYYDKDFNNEADTPDNFQSRRPNTSFCFLDIRSPGLGDTAMYLCATSRDLSGELFFGEGSRLTVL.

This clonotype occurred a few times. CDR3 protein: CASSSGRIYNEQFF. CDR3 sequence (DNA): TGTGCCAGCAGTTCCGGACGGATTTACAATGAGCAGTTCTTC. The chain links TRBV28 to TRBJ2-1; D uncertain. Trimming removed 4 bases at V and 4 bases at J, with 11 bases between. This CDR3 region has 14 residues. The germline CDR1 and CDR2 sequences are MDHEN and SYDVKM.

The chain has TRBV19 and TRBJ1-1; weak D call: TRBD1 (6 bases). CDR3 length: 15 residues. Germline V gene sequence: CDR1 LNHDA, CDR2 SQIVND (reference sequence). Deletions cut 5 bases from V and 1 base from J, with 14 bases between. The CDR3 nucleotides are TGTGCCAGTAGTCTCCAGGGGCATACGAACACTGAAGCTTTCTTT. Its protein product is CASSLQGHTNTEAFF.

The chain couples TRBV4-3 to TRBJ2-7; D unresolved. Germline values: CDR1 LGHNA, CDR2 YSLEER. The CDR3 runs 15 residues. V shed 0 bases and J shed 8 bases, with 17 bases lying between them. CDR3 loop: CASSQDTAATIKQYF. DNA for the CDR3: TGCGCCAGCAGCCAAGATACGGCGGCCACTATCAAGCAGTACTTC.

On this clonotype itself: This may be a read error, as it is one base from a much larger clone. The CDR3 end shows no conserved phenylalanine or tryptophan, and so a read error is likely. The chain uses TRBV2 and TRBJ1-6; D call uncertain. Germline V gene sequence: CDR1 SNHLY, CDR2 FYNNEI. This CDR3 is 13 amino acids long. Trimming left V 7 bases short and J 7 bases short, with 11 bases between. The CDR3 DNA sequence: TGTGCCAGCATGTCCGGGGTAAATTCACCCCTCCACTTA. Protein product: CASMSGVNSPLHL.

This clonotype was picked up a small number of times. The chain employs TRBV5-5 and TRBJ1-2; D gene unclear. The CDR3 extends over 13 amino acids. Germline V gives CDR1 SGHKS, CDR2 YYEKEE (reference sequence). Trimming stripped 4 bases from V and 1 base from J, with 8 bases between. CDR3 in DNA: TGTGCCAGCAGCCATACAAGTAACTATGGCTACACCTTC. Protein: CASSHTSNYGYTF. Drawing the rest from reference TRBV5-5 and TRBJ1-2, the complete variable domain is DAGVTQSPTHLIKTRGQQVTLRCSPISGHKSVSWYQQVLGQGPQFIFQYYEKEERGRGNFPDRFSARQFPNYSSELNVNALLLGDSALYLCASSHTSNYGYTFGSGTRLTVV.

The V call is TRBV3-1, the J call TRBJ1-4; D ambiguous. The CDR3 runs 15 residues. In germline, CDR1 is LGHDT, CDR2 YNNKEL (reference sequence). V was pared by 3 bases and J by 0 bases, with 8 bases between. The CDR3 bases are TGTGCCAGCAGCCAGTCCTCTGCAACTAATGAAAAACTGTTTTTT. Translated, it gives CASSQSSATNEKLFF. The full variable domain, completed using reference TRBV3-1 and TRBJ1-4, is DTAVSQTPKYLVTQMGNDKSIKCEQNLGHDTMYWYKQDSKKFLKIMFSYNNKELIINETVPNRFSPKSPDKAHLNLHINSLELGDSAVYFCASSQSSATNEKLFFGSGTQLSVL.

This clonotype has just a few counts. The CDR3 sequence: CASNTGRGNTEAFF. The CDR3 nucleotides read TGTGCCAGCAACACCGGACGGGGGAACACTGAAGCTTTCTTT. The genes are TRBV2 and TRBJ1-1; D remains unclear. The V and J ends lost 7 bases and 1 base respectively, with 13 bases between them. CDR3 length: 14 amino acids. Looked up from germline, CDR1 is SNHLY and CDR2 is FYNNEI.